The clone carrying this T cell receptor (beta chain) is a singleton in its sample. These data belong to a study of sequential checkpoint blockade in melanoma. For the study at large: Each arm's sequence ended with maintenance nivolumab.

Treatment in this sample: randomized to nivolumab then ipilimumab (arm A) or the reverse (arm B). DNA-damaging chemotherapy had not been given to any patient beforehand. From thawed PBMCs, live CD3+CD8+ cells negative for CD19 and CD56 were sorted. Only in-frame clones appear in the TCRdb table, and some are missing; sequencing was by immunoSEQ multiplex PCR. The sample lists 9,000 to 15,000 clones; approximately 83% were seen once. V lost 6 bases, J lost 0 bases, and 7 bases stayed unmatched. The V gene's germline CDR1 is MDHEN and CDR2 SYDVKM. This CDR3 has 16 residues. This specimen was CD8+ T cells sorted from blood (inferred from file names), taken from a patient given nivolumab and ipilimumab in sequence. V gene TRBV28 combines with J gene TRBJ2-5; 10 nucleotides agree with TRBD2. This sequence was found in a human donor with melanoma. The CDR3 protein is CASSFPLAGNQETQYF. CDR3 nucleotide sequence: TGTGCCAGCAGCTTCCCACTAGCGGGGAACCAAGAGACCCAGTACTTC.